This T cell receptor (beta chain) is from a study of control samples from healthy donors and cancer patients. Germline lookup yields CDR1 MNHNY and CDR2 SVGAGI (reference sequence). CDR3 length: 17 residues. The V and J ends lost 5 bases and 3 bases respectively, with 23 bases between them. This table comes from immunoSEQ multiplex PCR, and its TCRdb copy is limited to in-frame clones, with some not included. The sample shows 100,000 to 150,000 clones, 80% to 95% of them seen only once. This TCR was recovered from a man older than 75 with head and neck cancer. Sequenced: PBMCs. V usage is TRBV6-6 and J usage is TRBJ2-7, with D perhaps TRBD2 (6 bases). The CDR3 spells CASSPHPGRDFHYEQYF. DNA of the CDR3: TGTGCCAGCAGTCCCCATCCCGGACGGGACTTCCACTACGAGCAGTACTTC.